The rows below give T cell receptor beta chains drawn from one sample of a study of cytomegalovirus exposure and HLA in healthy donors. Generated by immunoSEQ multiplex PCR, the TCRdb table keeps only in-frame clones and is missing some. The sample lists 110,000 or so clones; about two thirds were seen once. The source material was PBMCs. These receptors all come from a woman in her 70s in good health and CMV-seropositive. The CDR3 runs from the conserved cysteine through the conserved F or W. The order of the fields is V gene, J gene, clone size, D gene, CDR3 DNA, CDR3 protein. D genes are given only for firm matches. A clone size is listed for some rows: how often the clone was seen (once, few, many), or a class if it is expanded.

TRBV11-2	TRBJ2-7	-	-	TGTGCCAGCAGCCCTACCCACTACGAGCAGTACTTC	CASSPTHYEQYF
TRBV6-6	TRBJ1-1	few	TRBD1	TGTGCCAGCAGTTTAATCCAGGGGGCAAACACTGAAGCTTTCTTT	CASSLIQGANTEAFF
TRBV19	TRBJ1-2	few	TRBD1	TGTGCCAGTAGTAAACCGACAGGGATCGATGGCTACACCTTC	CASSKPTGIDGYTF
TRBV9	TRBJ2-6	few	-	TGTGCCAGCAGCGCGTACAGGGTCTCTGGGGCCAACGTCCTGACTTTC	CASSAYRVSGANVLTF
TRBV18	TRBJ1-1	-	-	TGTGCCAGCTCACCACGTGGGGAGCCCGGGCCTGAAGCTTTCTTT	CASSPRGEPGPEAFF
TRBV19	TRBJ2-5	-	-	TGTGCCAGTAGTCAGCCCAGGGGCCAAGAGACCCAGTACTTC	CASSQPRGQETQYF
TRBV6-1	TRBJ1-1	few	TRBD1	TGTGCCAGCAGGAAACAGGGGTCGAGGACTGAAGCTTTCTTT	CASRKQGSRTEAFF
TRBV5-6	TRBJ1-1	-	-	TGTGCCAGCAGCTTAGAGACTGAAGCTTTCTTT	CASSLETEAFF
TRBV7-2	TRBJ2-7	-	-	TGTGCCAGCAGCTCCCTCCAAGGCAGGGCCTACGAGCAGTACTTC	CASSSLQGRAYEQYF
TRBV5-1	TRBJ1-4	-	TRBD1	TGCGCCAGCAGCCTCAGTGGGGCAGGGGGCAATAATGAAAAACTGTTTTTT	CASSLSGAGGNNEKLFF
TRBV11-2	TRBJ1-6	-	TRBD1	TGTGCCAGCAGTCTCCTGACAGGGACCCTTGGCGTAGGTTCACCCCTCCACTTT	CASSLLTGTLGVGSPLHF
TRBV4-2	TRBJ2-3	-	TRBD2	TGTGCCAGCAGCCAAGGCGCCGGGACTAGCGGGGGGGCCGGCACAGATACGCAGTATTTT	CASSQGAGTSGGAGTDTQYF
TRBV2	TRBJ1-5	once	TRBD1	TGTGCCAGCAGTTCAGGGGGCGGAAGTCAGCCCCAGCATTTT	CASSSGGGSQPQHF
TRBV15	TRBJ1-6	-	-	TGTGCCACCAGCAGAGGAGAGCAGCAACTAACTAATTCACCCCTCCACTTT	CATSRGEQQLTNSPLHF
TRBV10-3	TRBJ1-1	-	-	TGTGCCATCAGTGAGTCGGGGTCAGGGCTCATGAACACTGAAGCTTTCTTT	CAISESGSGLMNTEAFF
TRBV9	TRBJ2-5	few	-	TGTGCCAGCAGCGTAACTAGCCAAGAGACCCAGTACTTC	CASSVTSQETQYF
TRBV7-2	TRBJ2-3	-	-	TGTGCCAGCAGCTTAGCGGGGGAGGGGGTCGGGACGCAGTATTTT	CASSLAGEGVGTQYF
TRBV10-1	TRBJ1-1	-	TRBD1	TGCGCCAGCAGTCGGACAGGGGGCATGGACACTGAAGCTTTCTTT	CASSRTGGMDTEAFF
TRBV7-9	TRBJ2-2	-	-	TGTGCCAGCAGGCATCCAGGGAATCCCTTGAACACCGGGGAGCTGTTTTTT	CASRHPGNPLNTGELFF
TRBV9	TRBJ1-3	few	TRBD1	TGTGCCAGCAGCGTAGTGGCAGGGGGCGCGGGAGGAAACACCATATATTTT	CASSVVAGGAGGNTIYF
TRBV21-1	TRBJ1-3	-	-	TGTGCCAGCAGCAAAGCTGGACGAGGGACAGGGTACGGAAACACCATATATTTT	CASSKAGRGTGYGNTIYF
TRBV7-2	TRBJ1-1	few	-	TGTGCCAGCAGTTCAGGGATCATCACTGAAGCTTTCTTT	CASSSGIITEAFF